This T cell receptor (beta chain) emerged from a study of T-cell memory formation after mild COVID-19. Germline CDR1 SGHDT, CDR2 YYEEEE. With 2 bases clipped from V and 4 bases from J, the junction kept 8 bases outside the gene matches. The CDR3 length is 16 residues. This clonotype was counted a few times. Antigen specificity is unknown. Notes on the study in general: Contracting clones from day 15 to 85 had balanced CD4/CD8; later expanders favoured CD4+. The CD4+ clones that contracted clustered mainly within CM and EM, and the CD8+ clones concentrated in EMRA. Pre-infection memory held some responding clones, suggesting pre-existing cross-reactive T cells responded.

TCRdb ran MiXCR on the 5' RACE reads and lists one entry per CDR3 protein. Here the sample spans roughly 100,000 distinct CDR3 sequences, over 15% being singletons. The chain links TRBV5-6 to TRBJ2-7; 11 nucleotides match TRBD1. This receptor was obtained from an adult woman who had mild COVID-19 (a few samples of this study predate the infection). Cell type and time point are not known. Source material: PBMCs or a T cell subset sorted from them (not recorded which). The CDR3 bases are TGTGCCAGCAGCTTTGGGACAGGGGGGCTATCATACGAGCAGTACTTC. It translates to CASSFGTGGLSYEQYF.